One sample yielded the 26 T cell receptor beta chains listed below, sequenced in a study of a mutant IDH1 vaccine in newly diagnosed glioma. Produced via immunoSEQ multiplex PCR; TCRdb's table is partial and in-frame only. The sample records around 44,000 clones, 65% to 80% being singletons. Time point indicated: week 35, safety follow-up. Doses consisted of 300 ug of mutant IDH1 20-mer peptide each, paired with topical imiquimod. No antigen has been assigned to these receptors. The material was PBMCs, obtained from a glioma patient whose treatment included an IDH1 peptide vaccine. Receptors were obtained from a middle-aged man with glioma.

The chain has TRBV29-1 and TRBJ2-1; 8 bases match TRBD1. Germline V gene data show CDR1 as SQVTM and CDR2 as ANQGSEA. The CDR3 totals 15 residues. J gave up 2 bases and V 6 bases, and 9 bases lay outside the gene matches. CDR3 sequence reads: CSVPRGQGPYNEQFF. The CDR3 nucleotides are TGCAGCGTCCCCCGAGGACAGGGTCCCTACAATGAGCAGTTCTTC.

This clone was seen a few times. The conserved phenylalanine or tryptophan normally closing the CDR3 is absent here, so this likely arose from a read error. The DNA is left out, because the CDR3 cannot be placed on it with certainty; the CDR3 is given as TCRdb lists it. The chain links TRBV6-9 to TRBJ1-2; the DNA was not used to check the table's D call, TRBD1. The CDR3 is 13 amino acids long, termini counted. Germline V gene sequence: CDR1 MNHGY, CDR2 SVAAGI. The CDR3: CASSQVPPYGKTY.

This clone occurred once. CDR3 residues: CASSKGGAGGEKLFF. In DNA form, the CDR3 reads TGTGCCAGCAGCAAGGGCGGGGCAGGGGGGGAAAAACTGTTTTTT. This chain links TRBV6-5 with TRBJ1-4; TRBD1 matches 7 bases. The CDR3 is 15 residues long. Germline CDR1 reads MNHEY; CDR2 reads SVGAGI. The J segment lost 8 bases and the V segment lost 6 bases, leaving 12 bases of the junction unmatched.

The chain recombines TRBV10-2 with TRBJ1-2, with D perhaps matching TRBD1 (5 bases). This CDR3 comprises 14 residues. Germline loops: CDR1 WSHSY, CDR2 SAAADI. Trimming cost V 5 bases and J 8 bases, with 18 bases left between them. The CDR3 DNA reads TGCGCCAGCAGTCCTACCGGGACCGCTATGGGCTACACCTTC. It yields the protein CASSPTGTAMGYTF.

The chain is built from TRBV18 and TRBJ2-7, with a weak D call TRBD1 (7 bases). CDR1 is KGHSH and CDR2 is LQKENI in the germline V gene. V was trimmed by 4 bases and J by 6 bases, leaving 16 bases between them. The CDR3 sequence is 14 residues long. CDR3 in DNA: TGTGCCAGCTCACAACAACGACAGGGAGGCGAGCAGTACTTC. Translating it yields CASSQQRQGGEQYF.

Only one count was recorded for this clone. The chain links TRBV12-5 to TRBJ1-2; TRBD1 matches at 10 bases. CDR1 and CDR2 (germline): LGHNT, FRNRAP. There are 13 residues in the CDR3. After removal of 5 bases from V and 8 bases from J, the junction contained 5 bases not matched to a gene. This CDR3 reads CASGATGGGGYTF. The CDR3 DNA reads TGTGCTAGTGGTGCGACAGGGGGCGGCGGCTACACCTTC.

V is TRBV14 and J is TRBJ1-1; a weak D match, TRBD1 (5 bases). Germline lookup yields CDR1 SGHDN and CDR2 FVKESK. This CDR3 has 15 amino acids. Trimming took 2 bases from V and 3 from J, leaving 13 bases between them. The CDR3 DNA reads as TGTGCCAGCAGCCAATACAGGACCCTGGACACTGAAGCTTTCTTT. It is translated as CASSQYRTLDTEAFF.

CDR3 nucleotide sequence: TGTGCCAGTAGTATACCCGCCTACAATCAGCCCCAGCATTTT. This gives the protein CASSIPAYNQPQHF. This chain connects TRBV19 to TRBJ1-5, with D unresolved. The CDR3 is 14 amino acids. Germline lookup yields CDR1 LNHDA and CDR2 SQIVND (reference sequence). V was pared by 2 bases and J by 3 bases, with 8 bases between.

The table lists this clone with a few counts. V usage is TRBV27 and J usage is TRBJ1-1, with D uncertain. V dropped 6 bases and J dropped 1 base, with 3 bases sitting between them. Germline-derived CDR1 and CDR2 are MNHEY and SMNVEV (reference sequence). The CDR3 runs 11 residues. The CDR3 reads CASRKNTEAFF. CDR3 nucleotides: TGTGCCAGCAGGAAGAACACTGAAGCTTTCTTT.

The CDR3 DNA is TGCGCCAGCAGCTCATCACAGGGGAGTGAAGAGACCCAGTACTTC. This encodes CASSSSQGSEETQYF. J is TRBJ2-5 and V is TRBV5-1; 7 positions match TRBD1. J was trimmed by 3 bases and V by 3 bases; bases with no gene match: 8. Germline-derived CDR1 and CDR2 are SGHRS and YFSETQ. This CDR3 region has 15 residues.

This clone was counted only a few times. This chain joins TRBV5-1 and TRBJ1-1; TRBD1 agrees at 7 bases. The ends lost 2 bases at V and 11 bases at J; junction bases unmatched: 15. This CDR3 comprises 15 residues. The germline V gene has CDR1 SGHRS and CDR2 YFSETQ. CDR3 coding DNA: TGCGCCAGCAGCTTTAACTTGATGGACAGGTCTTGGGCTTTCTTT. Translated: CASSFNLMDRSWAFF. The full variable domain, completed using reference TRBV5-1 and TRBJ1-1, is KAGVTQTPRYLIKTRGQQVTLSCSPISGHRSVSWYQQTPGQGLQFLFEYFSETQRNKGNFPGRFSGRQFSNSRSEMNVSTLELGDSALYLCASSFNLMDRSWAFFGQGTRLTVV.

In nucleotides, the CDR3 is TGCGCCAGCAGCTTGACATCTGGGACAGGGTACACCGGGGAGCTGTTTTTT. It translates to CASSLTSGTGYTGELFF. The chain has TRBV5-1 and TRBJ2-2; 9 positions match TRBD1. This CDR3 is 17 amino acids long. Unmatched junction bases numbered 7, after V lost 1 base and J lost 3 bases. Germline values: CDR1 SGHRS, CDR2 YFSETQ. The variable domain in full, completed from reference TRBV5-1 and TRBJ2-2, reads KAGVTQTPRYLIKTRGQQVTLSCSPISGHRSVSWYQQTPGQGLQFLFEYFSETQRNKGNFPGRFSGRQFSNSRSEMNVSTLELGDSALYLCASSLTSGTGYTGELFFGEGSRLTVL.

The rearrangement uses TRBV21-1 and TRBJ2-7; TRBD2 is the table's D call and was not checked against the DNA. TRBV21-1 is described as a pseudogene. The CDR3 runs 17 residues. The CDR3 region is CASRLAGKCGGAGEQYF. The CDR3 region has the DNA TGTGCCAGCAGACTAGCGGGGAAGTGCGGGGGGGCGGGCGAGCAGTACTTC.

This sequence joins TRBV7-2 and TRBJ2-1; TRBD2 matches 10 bases. This CDR3 is built from 17 residues. CDR1 and CDR2 (germline): SGHTA, FQGNSA. Germline trimming cut 3 bases from V and 6 bases from J; bases unmatched to any gene: 11. DNA of the CDR3: TGTGCCAGCAGCTTGATGGGAACCGGGACTAGCGCCAATGAGCAGTTCTTC. Its protein is CASSLMGTGTSANEQFF. Full variable domain (missing parts from reference TRBV7-2 and TRBJ2-1): GAGVSQSPSNKVTEKGKDVELRCDPISGHTALYWYRQSLGQGLEFLIYFQGNSAPDKSGLPSDRFSAERTGGSVSTLTIQRTQQEDSAVYLCASSLMGTGTSANEQFFGPGTRLTVL.

The rearrangement uses TRBV6-5 and TRBJ1-5; a possible D gene is TRBD1 (5 bases). Trimming took off 2 bases at V and 4 bases at J, with 9 bases between the two ends. This CDR3 spans 14 amino acids. Germline assignment: CDR1 MNHEY and CDR2 SVGAGI. The CDR3 DNA sequence: TGTGCCAGCAGTTACGGGGCGGAGAATCAGCCCCAGCATTTT. It specifies CASSYGAENQPQHF.

This clone is a singleton in its sample. The V gene is TRBV2, the J gene TRBJ1-5; 8 nucleotides agree with TRBD1. Trimming took 4 bases from V and 6 from J; bases not matched to a gene: 5. CDR3 length: 14 amino acids. Germline V gene lookup returns CDR1 SNHLY and CDR2 FYNNEI. CDR3 loop: CASSGQGAIQPQHF. The CDR3 nucleotides read TGTGCCAGCAGTGGTCAGGGGGCGATTCAGCCCCAGCATTTT.

The count of this clone is one. The chain has TRBV7-9 and TRBJ2-5; 9 bases match TRBD2. The CDR3 runs 16 residues. V lost 1 base and J lost 4; bases outside the gene matches: 7. Germline loops: CDR1 SEHNR, CDR2 FQNEAQ (reference sequence). The CDR3, as DNA: TGTGCCAGCAGCTTAGGTAGCGGGGGCCTGGCAGAGACCCAGTACTTC. Its translation is CASSLGSGGLAETQYF.

V gene TRBV19 combines with J gene TRBJ2-6; D ambiguous. Germline V lookup: CDR1 LNHDA, CDR2 SQIVND (reference sequence). The length of the CDR3 is 14 residues. Trimming pared 5 bases from V and 0 bases from J, leaving 5 bases between. In DNA form, the CDR3 reads TGTGCCAGTAGTCCCCTCTCTGGGGCCAACGTCCTGACTTTC. Translated: CASSPLSGANVLTF. Looking up the rest from reference TRBV19 and TRBJ2-6 gives the full variable domain: DGGITQSPKYLFRKEGQNVTLSCEQNLNHDAMYWYRQDPGQGLRLIYYSQIVNDFQKGDIAEGYSVSREKKESFPLTVTSAQKNPTAFYLCASSPLSGANVLTFGAGSRLTVL.

This sequence joins TRBV5-1 and TRBJ2-5, with a possible D match to TRBD2 (5 bases). CDR3 length: 14 amino acids. Trimming shortened V by 1 base and J by 1 base, and 8 bases separated the two germline ends. Per the germline V gene, CDR1 is SGHRS and CDR2 is YFSETQ. The CDR3 DNA reads as TGCGCCAGCAGCTTGTTTGGACTCCAAGAGACCCAGTACTTC. It yields the protein CASSLFGLQETQYF.

The chain links TRBV5-1 to TRBJ2-4, with 7 bases matching TRBD2. The CDR3 length is 16 residues. V was pared by 4 bases and J by 8 bases, with 15 bases of the junction left unmatched. Germline V gives CDR1 SGHRS, CDR2 YFSETQ. CDR3 nucleotides: TGCGCCAGCAGCCTTCTTACTCGGGGGGATGGAGACATTCAGTACTTC. Residues: CASSLLTRGDGDIQYF.

This rearrangement joins TRBV5-4 to TRBJ1-6; possible D gene TRBD1, 5 bases. V shed 0 bases and J shed 7 bases, with 11 bases lying between them. The CDR3 contains 15 residues. Germline V gene sequence: CDR1 SGHNT, CDR2 YYREEE (reference sequence). The CDR3 here is CASSLGLGRNSPLHF. CDR3 sequence (DNA): TGTGCCAGCAGCTTGGGCCTGGGGCGGAATTCACCCCTCCACTTT. Supplemented by reference TRBV5-4 and TRBJ1-6, the full variable domain reads ETGVTQSPTHLIKTRGQQVTLRCSSQSGHNTVSWYQQALGQGPQFIFQYYREEENGRGNFPPRFSGLQFPNYSSELNVNALELDDSALYLCASSLGLGRNSPLHFGNGTRLTVT.

This chain connects TRBV19 to TRBJ1-5, with TRBD1 matching over 7 bases. The CDR3 loop spans 17 amino acids. J lost 0 bases, V lost 6 bases, and 11 bases had no gene match. CDR1 is LNHDA and CDR2 is SQIVND in the germline V gene (reference sequence). The CDR3 is CASSGQASHYSNQPQHF. DNA of the CDR3: TGTGCCAGTAGCGGACAGGCCTCTCATTATAGCAATCAGCCCCAGCATTTT.

The chain employs TRBV10-3 and TRBJ2-7; D may correspond to TRBD1 or TRBD2 (5 bases each). From germline, CDR1 is ENHRY and CDR2 SYGVKD. The CDR3 is 14 amino acids. The V end was cut by 8 bases, the J end by 0 bases, with 14 bases between. CDR3 sequence: CAISKAGTSYEQYF. CDR3 DNA sequence: TGTGCCATCTCAAAAGCCGGGACCTCCTACGAGCAGTACTTC.

The chain carries TRBV5-1 and TRBJ2-7; D uncertain. CDR1 and CDR2 from the germline V gene are SGHRS and YFSETQ. The CDR3 length is 14 residues. V was clipped by 4 bases and J by 0 bases, with 11 bases between them. CDR3 DNA: TGCGCCAGCAGCCAAGATCCGGACTCCTACGAGCAGTACTTC. It specifies CASSQDPDSYEQYF.

J is TRBJ1-3 and V is TRBV10-2; D not certain. Trimming took off 8 bases at V and 0 bases at J, with 8 bases between the two ends. The CDR3 spans 13 residues. Germline CDR1 WSHSY, CDR2 SAAADI. CDR3 in DNA: TGCGCCAGCTGGCGGGGCTCTGGAAACACCATATATTTT. Translating it yields CASWRGSGNTIYF.

This chain connects TRBV5-6 to TRBJ1-2, with D possibly matching TRBD1 (5 bases). Trimming pared 0 bases from V and 5 bases from J, leaving 11 bases between. Looked up from germline, CDR1 is SGHDT and CDR2 is YYEEEE. There are 14 residues in the CDR3. CDR3 DNA sequence: TGTGCCAGCAGCTTGGTCGGGGGAGGGTATGGCTACACCTTC. As protein: CASSLVGGGYGYTF.